The entry below gives a single TCR beta chain sequence along with its context. The CDR3 has 16 amino acids. The junction had 11 bases not matched to a gene; V was cut back by 4 bases and J by 7 bases. CDR1 and CDR2 (germline): SNHLY, FYNNEI. This sample stems from a study of T cells after yellow fever vaccination. Across the study: For low cell numbers, libraries were made with SMART-Seq v4 Ultra Low Input.

From the 5' RACE reads, TCRdb called clonotypes with MiXCR, one entry per CDR3 protein. Here the sample spans hundreds of thousands of distinct CDR3 sequences, roughly an eighth being singletons. The material sequenced was PBMCs, taken on the day of the yellow fever booster vaccination. This TCR derives from a man aged 25 to 45 who received the YFV17D yellow fever vaccine. This chain joins TRBV2 and TRBJ2-1; 9 bases are shared with TRBD2. The CDR3 DNA reads as TGTGCCAGCAGTGGAAGGGCGGGAGGGCGACTAAATGAGCAGTTCTTC. Translating gives CASSGRAGGRLNEQFF.